This T cell receptor beta chain emerged from a study of shared clonotypes between healthy human individuals. On this clone itself: No antigen is known for it.

General study results and limits: Represented diversity (both genetic and exposure-history) was limited by the small number of donors.

The CDR3 consists of 13 residues. V lost 6 bases, J lost 7 bases, and 10 bases lay in between. Germline-derived CDR1 and CDR2 are MNHEY and SVGAGI. The data were produced by immunoSEQ multiplex PCR, yet TCRdb's version contains in-frame clones alone and is incomplete. The sample has about 1 million clones; about 75% are singletons. The TCR originated in a man younger than 35 in good health. The chain links TRBV6-5 to TRBJ1-6; D is possibly TRBD1 (5 bases). Source material: memory CD4+ T cells sorted from blood. Subset described: CD45RA-negative fraction. The CDR3 loop reads CASRQGDNSPLHF. The CDR3 DNA reads as TGTGCCAGCAGGCAGGGCGACAATTCACCCCTCCACTTT.